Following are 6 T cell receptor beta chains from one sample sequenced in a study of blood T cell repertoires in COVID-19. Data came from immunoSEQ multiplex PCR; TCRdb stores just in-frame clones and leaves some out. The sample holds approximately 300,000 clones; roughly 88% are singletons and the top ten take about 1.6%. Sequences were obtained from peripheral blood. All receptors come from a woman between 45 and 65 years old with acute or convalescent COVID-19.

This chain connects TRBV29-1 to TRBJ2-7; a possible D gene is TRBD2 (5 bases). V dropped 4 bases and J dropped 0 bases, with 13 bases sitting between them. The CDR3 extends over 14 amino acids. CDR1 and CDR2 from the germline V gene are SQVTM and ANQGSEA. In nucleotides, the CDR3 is TGCAGCGTTGGTGGGAGAATGAGCTCCTACGAGCAGTACTTC. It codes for CSVGGRMSSYEQYF.

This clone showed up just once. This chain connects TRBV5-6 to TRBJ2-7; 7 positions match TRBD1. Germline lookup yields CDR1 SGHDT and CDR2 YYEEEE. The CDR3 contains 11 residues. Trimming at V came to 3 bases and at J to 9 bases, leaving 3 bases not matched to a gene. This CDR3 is CASSSDRAQYF. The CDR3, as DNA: TGTGCCAGCAGCTCCGACAGGGCGCAGTACTTC.

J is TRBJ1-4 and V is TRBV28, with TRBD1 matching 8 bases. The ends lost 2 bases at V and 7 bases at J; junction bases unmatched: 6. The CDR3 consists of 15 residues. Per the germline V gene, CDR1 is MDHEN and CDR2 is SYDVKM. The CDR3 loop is CASSLSTGGREKLFF. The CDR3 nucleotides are TGTGCCAGCAGTTTAAGCACAGGGGGACGTGAAAAACTGTTTTTT.

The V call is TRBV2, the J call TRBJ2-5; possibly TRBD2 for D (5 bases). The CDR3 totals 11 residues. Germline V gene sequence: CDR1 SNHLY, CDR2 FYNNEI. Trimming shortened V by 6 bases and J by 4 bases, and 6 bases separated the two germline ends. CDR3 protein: CASRAGETQYF. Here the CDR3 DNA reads TGTGCCAGCAGGGCGGGAGAGACCCAGTACTTC.

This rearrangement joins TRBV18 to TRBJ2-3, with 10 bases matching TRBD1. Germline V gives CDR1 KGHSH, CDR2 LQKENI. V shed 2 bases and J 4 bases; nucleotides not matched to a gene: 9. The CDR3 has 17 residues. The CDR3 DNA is TGTGCCAGCTCACCAACGGGACAGGGGCGGAGTGCAGATACGCAGTATTTT. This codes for CASSPTGQGRSADTQYF.

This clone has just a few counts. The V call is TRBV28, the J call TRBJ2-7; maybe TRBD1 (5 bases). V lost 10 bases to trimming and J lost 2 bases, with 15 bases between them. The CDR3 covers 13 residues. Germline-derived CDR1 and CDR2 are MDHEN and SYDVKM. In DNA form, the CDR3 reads TGTGCCACTAAAACCAGGGTCCCCTACGAGCAGTACTTC. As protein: CATKTRVPYEQYF.